Listed here are 18 T cell receptor beta chains from one sample, sequenced in a study of blood T cell repertoires in COVID-19. Using immunoSEQ multiplex PCR, the repertoire was profiled, and TCRdb retains in-frame clones only, with some absent. The table lists fewer than 300,000 clones, 80% to 90% of them singletons. The sequenced sample consisted of peripheral blood. The receptors were gathered from a man older than 75 with acute or convalescent COVID-19.

As DNA, the CDR3 is TGTGCCAGCAGTGAAAGGCAAGCTACAGGAATTCGAGAGCAGTACTTC. It translates to CASSERQATGIREQYF. V is TRBV6-1 and J is TRBJ2-7, with a possible D match to TRBD1 (5 bases). Trimming cost V 2 bases and J 7 bases, with 21 bases left between them. The CDR3 is 16 amino acids. Germline lookup yields CDR1 MNHNS and CDR2 SASEGT.

The CDR3 nucleotides read TGCGCCAGCAGCTTACAGAAAATTCCAGACACTGAAGCTTTCTTT. Translation gives CASSLQKIPDTEAFF. The rearrangement links TRBV5-1 to TRBJ1-1, with D unclear. V was shortened by 2 bases and J by 3 bases, with 14 bases between the two germline ends. Per germline, CDR1 SGHRS and CDR2 YFSETQ. This CDR3 has 15 amino acids.

This sequence joins TRBV19 and TRBJ1-2, with D possibly TRBD1 on 6 matching bases. The CDR3 is 14 residues long. Germline loops: CDR1 LNHDA, CDR2 SQIVND (reference sequence). V lost 6 bases, J lost 6 bases, and 17 bases lay in between. CDR3 region: CASRGGPQDHGYTF. CDR3 DNA sequence: TGTGCCAGTAGGGGGGGGCCGCAGGACCATGGCTACACCTTC.

This clone occurred once. The V gene is TRBV4-1, the J gene TRBJ2-1; no firm D call. This CDR3 contains 16 residues. CDR1 and CDR2 from the germline V gene are MGHRA and YSYEKL. V gave up 0 bases and J gave up 0 bases, with 9 bases separating them. CDR3 sequence (DNA): TGCGCCAGCAGCCAAGAAGAGTCCTTCTCCTACAATGAGCAGTTCTTC. Translating gives CASSQEESFSYNEQFF.

The chain has TRBV7-9 and TRBJ2-5; D call uncertain. V was pared by 0 bases and J by 7 bases, with 9 bases between. CDR1 is SEHNR and CDR2 is FQNEAQ in the germline V gene (reference sequence). CDR3 size: 13 residues. CDR3 in DNA: TGTGCCAGCAGCTTAGCGCTAGGCGGGACCCAGTACTTC. It is translated as CASSLALGGTQYF.

The V and J genes are TRBV7-2 and TRBJ2-5; maybe TRBD2 (5 bases). CDR1 and CDR2 (germline): SGHTA, FQGNSA. This CDR3 comprises 15 residues. Trimming left V 3 bases short and J 3 bases short, with 14 bases between. The CDR3 DNA is TGTGCCAGCAGCTTGAACGGACTGTCAAAAGAGACCCAGTACTTC. It is translated as CASSLNGLSKETQYF. Using reference TRBV7-2 and TRBJ2-5 for the parts outside the CDR3, the full variable domain is GAGVSQSPSNKVTEKGKDVELRCDPISGHTALYWYRQSLGQGLEFLIYFQGNSAPDKSGLPSDRFSAERTGGSVSTLTIQRTQQEDSAVYLCASSLNGLSKETQYFGPGTRLLVL.

J is TRBJ2-1 and V is TRBV11-2; TRBD2 agrees at 12 bases. This CDR3 is 17 amino acids long. J gave up 6 bases and V 0 bases, and 6 bases lay outside the gene matches. Per germline, CDR1 SGHAT and CDR2 FQNNGV. This CDR3 reads CASSLEGLAGNTNEQFF. CDR3 in DNA: TGTGCCAGCAGCTTAGAAGGACTAGCGGGAAATACCAATGAGCAGTTCTTC. Using reference TRBV11-2 and TRBJ2-1 for the parts outside the CDR3, the full variable domain is EAGVAQSPRYKIIEKRQSVAFWCNPISGHATLYWYQQILGQGPKLLIQFQNNGVVDDSQLPKDRFSAERLKGVDSTLKIQPAKLEDSAVYLCASSLEGLAGNTNEQFFGPGTRLTVL.

V and J are TRBV3-1 (or the pseudogene TRBV3-2) and TRBJ1-2, with no clear D. V dropped 3 bases and J dropped 0 bases, with 5 bases sitting between them. CDR3 length: 13 residues. CDR1 is LGHDT and CDR2 is YNNKEL in the germline V gene (reference sequence). CDR3 sequence reads: CASSHSTNYGYTF. Written as DNA, the CDR3 is TGTGCCAGCAGCCATTCAACTAACTATGGCTACACCTTC.

In nucleotides, the CDR3 is TGTGCCTGGCGTCCCCCGGGAGTCCTCTCCTCAGAGCAGTACTTC. Its translation: CAWRPPGVLSSEQYF. J is TRBJ2-7 and V is TRBV30; D may be TRBD2 (6 bases). Between the trimmed V and J ends, which lost 5 bases and 7 bases, there was a span of 24 bases. The CDR3 runs 15 residues. Germline assignment: CDR1 GTSNPN and CDR2 SVGIG (reference sequence).

V usage is TRBV28 and J usage is TRBJ2-7; 9 bases fit TRBD1. CDR1 MDHEN and CDR2 SYDVKM come from the germline V gene. Trimming at V came to 5 bases and at J to 5 bases, leaving 4 bases not matched to a gene. The CDR3 runs 13 residues. CDR3: CASSMGQGNEQYF. The CDR3, as DNA: TGTGCCAGCAGTATGGGACAGGGCAACGAGCAGTACTTC.

This clone turned up a few times. The sample has other DNA sequences that encode this CDR3 too. The rearrangement uses TRBV10-3 and TRBJ1-5; D is possibly TRBD1 (6 bases). Germline V CDR1 and CDR2: ENHRY, SYGVKD. This CDR3 has 13 amino acids. The ends were cut back, 8 bases at V and 3 bases at J, with 11 bases in the middle. The CDR3 DNA reads as TGTGCCATCTCCCGGGACAACAATCAGCCCCAGCATTTT. Protein sequence: CAISRDNNQPQHF.

J is TRBJ2-7 and V is TRBV5-1, with 8 bases lining up with TRBD1. The CDR3 loop spans 15 amino acids. V lost 4 bases, J lost 2 bases, and 8 bases stayed unmatched. Germline V lookup: CDR1 SGHRS, CDR2 YFSETQ. The CDR3 here is CASSPADRVAYEQYF. CDR3 nucleotides: TGCGCCAGCAGCCCGGCGGACAGGGTAGCCTACGAGCAGTACTTC.

This chain uses TRBV18 with TRBJ2-1; TRBD2 matches at 8 bases. Per the germline V gene, CDR1 is KGHSH and CDR2 is LQKENI. The trim removed 5 bases at V and 7 bases at J, leaving 13 bases unmatched. This CDR3 spans 16 amino acids. The CDR3 loop reads CASSTRTSSIKNEQFF. The CDR3 region has the DNA TGTGCCAGCTCAACGAGGACTAGCAGTATAAAGAATGAGCAGTTCTTC. The variable domain in full, completed from reference TRBV18 and TRBJ2-1, reads NAGVMQNPRHLVRRRGQEARLRCSPMKGHSHVYWYRQLPEEGLKFMVYLQKENIIDESGMPKERFSAEFPKEGPSILRIQQVVRGDSAAYFCASSTRTSSIKNEQFFGPGTRLTVL.

This clone was detected only a few times. J is TRBJ1-3 and V is TRBV21-1; the table gives TRBD1 as D, unverified against the DNA. TRBV21-1 is flagged as a pseudogene. CDR3 length: 12 amino acids. CDR3 nucleotides: TGTGCCAGAGGGGAAATTGGAAACACCATATATTTT. Protein product: CARGEIGNTIYF.

The V call is TRBV7-8, the J call TRBJ1-6; D ambiguous. V was trimmed by 5 bases and J by 10 bases, leaving 15 bases between them. Germline-derived CDR1 and CDR2 are SGHVS and FQNEAQ. The CDR3 length is 14 residues. CDR3 in amino acids: CASSRELGLSPLHF. The CDR3 coding sequence is TGTGCCAGCAGCCGCGAATTAGGACTCTCACCCCTCCACTTT.

The V and J genes are TRBV27 and TRBJ2-2, with D tentatively TRBD1 (6 bases). The germline gives CDR1 MNHEY, CDR2 SMNVEV (reference sequence). The CDR3 consists of 18 residues. V was clipped by 6 bases and J by 0 bases, with 20 bases between them. The CDR3 nucleotides read TGTGCCAGCAGCCTCACCCCCCCAGCAGGGGCGAACACCGGGGAGCTGTTTTTT. Translating it yields CASSLTPPAGANTGELFF.

The J gene is TRBJ2-3, the V gene TRBV10-3; no firm D call. Germline values: CDR1 ENHRY, CDR2 SYGVKD. Trimming removed 5 bases at V and 6 bases at J, with 9 bases between. This CDR3 is 12 amino acids long. As DNA, the CDR3 is TGTGCCATCAGTACTGACGGGGATACGCAGTATTTT. Its protein is CAISTDGDTQYF.

The chain couples TRBV6-5 to TRBJ1-5; no clear D gene. Germline V gene lookup returns CDR1 MNHEY and CDR2 SVGAGI. V lost 6 bases and J lost 4, with 16 bases in between. This CDR3 has 15 amino acids. CDR3 sequence (DNA): TGTGCCAGCAGAGCGGACGACCTTCAGAATCAGCCCCAGCATTTT. Translation: CASRADDLQNQPQHF.